The following is a T cell receptor (beta chain) sequence with its context. Its specificity is not known. PCR was performed using 60 Vbeta and 13 Jbeta primers. The protocol was immunoSEQ multiplex PCR, while the TCRdb copy is restricted to in-frame clones and leaves out a portion. The sample consists of around 92,000 clones, 65% to 80% of them appearing once. The data originate from a study of cytomegalovirus exposure and HLA in healthy donors. The study's findings and limits: The study put some 160 TCR beta chains on its list as cytomegalovirus-associated. An apparent linkage of common viral pathogens to several of the most significant clusters emerged in a later analysis. A later analysis linked a missense DCLRE1C variant to TCR beta V- and J-gene trimming.

V gave up 6 bases and J gave up 4 bases; unmatched junction bases: 5. The germline V gene has CDR1 MNHEY and CDR2 SVGAGI. The CDR3 extends over 14 amino acids. The receptor comes from a human donor in good health. The genes are TRBV6-5 and TRBJ1-2; TRBD1 matches 10 bases. The sample comprised PBMCs. The CDR3 DNA reads as TGTGCCAGCAGCCCCGGGACAGGGGCCTATGGCTACACCTTC. Translated: CASSPGTGAYGYTF.